Each of the 21 T cell receptor beta chains below was sequenced from the same sample in a study of CD8+CD57+ T cells in acquired aplastic anemia (dated by TCRdb to about 2018). Sequencing instrument: Illumina HiSeq 2000. TCR beta VDJ combination and CDR3 sequence profiling used genomic DNA as the template. TCRdb cleaned the public reads at Q25 with fastp, built clones with MiXCR and kept in-frame beta chains. Rows are unified per CDR3 protein, each entry keeping the most common DNA and genes. The sample table records 260,000 or so distinct CDR3 sequences; around half of these occur just once. The top ten constitute roughly 8% of the sample. Patients chosen for sequencing had shown expansion of CD8+CD57+ cells by flow cytometry. Material: sorted CD4+, CD8+, or CD8+CD57+ T cells (not recorded which) from PBMCs. The receptors were gathered from a human donor with aplastic anemia.

This clonotype was counted many times. This sequence joins TRBV7-9 and TRBJ2-7; unclear D gene. From germline, CDR1 is SEHNR and CDR2 FQNEAQ (reference sequence). The ends were cut back, 0 bases at V and 2 bases at J, with 8 bases in the middle. This CDR3 region has 14 residues. The chain's CDR3 is CASSLAWVPYEQYF. In DNA form, the CDR3 reads TGTGCCAGCAGCTTAGCTTGGGTGCCCTACGAGCAGTACTTC.

This clonotype showed up just a few times. The CDR3 spells CASSRNKTNQGANVLTF. The CDR3 DNA is TGTGCCAGCAGCCGAAACAAGACAAACCAGGGGGCCAACGTCCTGACTTTC. The rearrangement links TRBV7-3 to TRBJ2-6; D gene unclear. The V and J ends lost 5 bases and 4 bases respectively, with 18 bases between them. There are 17 residues in the CDR3. Germline loops: CDR1 SGHTA, CDR2 FQGTGA.

V gene TRBV6-1 combines with J gene TRBJ2-5; D might be TRBD1 (6 bases). This CDR3 is built from 16 residues. Germline V CDR1 and CDR2: MNHNS, SASEGT. Trimming pared 1 base from V and 2 bases from J, leaving 14 bases between. In nucleotides, the CDR3 is TGTGCCAGCAGTGAAGGGGTGGACAGCGTTCAAGAGACCCAGTACTTC. This codes for CASSEGVDSVQETQYF.

Comments on this clonotype: A read error may produce the germline difference seen at one junction end. The V and J genes are TRBV7-8 and TRBJ2-1; 15 bases are a match to TRBD2. The CDR3 covers 19 residues. The germline gives CDR1 SGHVS, CDR2 FQNEAQ. The CDR3 is CACSSSGLAGGWRVDEQFF. The CDR3 nucleotides read TGTGCCTGCAGCTCGTCGGGACTAGCGGGGGGTTGGCGCGTCGATGAGCAGTTCTTC.

The chain employs TRBV29-1 and TRBJ1-2; 8 bases align to TRBD1. Germline assignment: CDR1 SQVTM and CDR2 ANQGSEA. This CDR3 is 12 amino acids long. The ends lost 7 bases at V and 6 bases at J; junction bases unmatched: 7. CDR3 nucleotides: TGCAGCGCGTCAGGGGGCAACAATGGCTACACCTTC. Translating it yields CSASGGNNGYTF.

This clonotype was detected many times. The gene calls are TRBV5-8 and TRBJ2-3; 9 positions match TRBD2. Per the germline V gene, CDR1 is SGHTS and CDR2 is YDEGEE. V dropped 4 bases and J dropped 6; count of bases not matched to a gene: 9. The CDR3 covers 15 residues. The CDR3 region has the DNA TGTGCCAGCAGCCCTCTAGCGGGGTTCTTGGATACGCAGTATTTT. It yields the protein CASSPLAGFLDTQYF.

This clonotype has a handful of counts. The CDR3: CASSILPGQGADEQFF. The CDR3 DNA reads TGTGCCAGCAGCATCCTACCGGGACAGGGGGCCGATGAGCAGTTCTTC. This chain links TRBV7-2 with TRBJ2-1; TRBD1 agrees at 12 bases. V lost 5 bases, J lost 8 bases, and 10 bases stayed unmatched. Germline values: CDR1 SGHTA, CDR2 FQGNSA. The CDR3 extends over 16 amino acids.

Remarks on this clonotype: The missing conserved phenylalanine or tryptophan at the end of this CDR3 makes a read error likely. V usage is TRBV20-1 and J usage is TRBJ2-7; D not certain. CDR1 DFQATT and CDR2 SNEGSKA come from the germline V gene (reference sequence). The CDR3 has 12 residues. With 3 bases removed from V and 1 base from J, the gap between germline ends came to 7 bases. CDR3 in DNA: TGCAGTGCTAGGGCCGGTTCCTACGAGCAGTACTCC. It codes for CSARAGSYEQYS.

This clonotype was detected only a few times. The chain joins TRBV4-2 to TRBJ2-3, with D perhaps matching TRBD2 (6 bases). Trimming left V 0 bases short and J 4 bases short, with 17 bases between. There are 17 residues in the CDR3. CDR1 and CDR2 from the germline V gene are LGHNA and YNFKEQ. The CDR3 nucleotides are TGTGCCAGCAGCCAAGACGACCCCCGCGGGGCGGCAGATACGCAGTATTTT. It codes for CASSQDDPRGAADTQYF.

A word on this clonotype: The junction departs from the called germline gene at one end, perhaps through a read error. The chain is built from TRBV7-7 and TRBJ2-5; D not resolved. The CDR3 runs to 14 residues. The germline V gene encodes CDR1 SSHAT and CDR2 FNYEAQ (reference sequence). CDR3 region: CASSLAGLGETQYF. CDR3 nucleotide sequence: TGTGCTAGCAGCTTAGCAGGTCTGGGAGAGACCCAGTACTTC.

The chain links TRBV7-9 to TRBJ2-5, with 14 bases that match TRBD2. The ends lost 5 bases at V and 2 bases at J; junction bases unmatched: 7. Per germline, CDR1 SEHNR and CDR2 FQNEAQ (reference sequence). This CDR3 is built from 17 residues. In nucleotides, the CDR3 is TGTGCCAGCAGCGTACCCGGACTAGCGGGAGGACAAGAGACCCAGTACTTC. Amino acid sequence: CASSVPGLAGGQETQYF. Combining the CDR3 with reference TRBV7-9 and TRBJ2-5 gives the whole variable domain DTGVSQNPRHKITKRGQNVTFRCDPISEHNRLYWYRQTLGQGPEFLTYFQNEAQLEKSRLLSDRFSAERPKGSFSTLEIQRTEQGDSAMYLCASSVPGLAGGQETQYFGPGTRLLVL.

This clonotype was seen repeatedly, ten times or more. The genes are TRBV7-9 and TRBJ1-2; no clear D. The germline V gene encodes CDR1 SEHNR and CDR2 FQNEAQ (reference sequence). Trimming left V 3 bases short and J 8 bases short, with 16 bases between. This CDR3 contains 14 residues. For the CDR3, the DNA is TGTGCCAGCAGCTTGTTTGGAATACCGGGGGGCTACACCTTC. It translates to CASSLFGIPGGYTF. Using reference TRBV7-9 and TRBJ1-2 for the parts outside the CDR3, the full variable domain is DTGVSQNPRHKITKRGQNVTFRCDPISEHNRLYWYRQTLGQGPEFLTYFQNEAQLEKSRLLSDRFSAERPKGSFSTLEIQRTEQGDSAMYLCASSLFGIPGGYTFGSGTRLTVV.

The rearrangement links TRBV7-9 to TRBJ1-6; no clear D. In germline, CDR1 is SEHNR, CDR2 FQNEAQ (reference sequence). The CDR3 loop spans 12 amino acids. Trimming took off 4 bases at V and 8 bases at J, with 6 bases between the two ends. The CDR3 DNA reads as TGTGCCAGCAGCTCCAGAGATTCACCCCTCCACTTT. Translated: CASSSRDSPLHF. The full variable domain, completed using reference TRBV7-9 and TRBJ1-6, is DTGVSQNPRHKITKRGQNVTFRCDPISEHNRLYWYRQTLGQGPEFLTYFQNEAQLEKSRLLSDRFSAERPKGSFSTLEIQRTEQGDSAMYLCASSSRDSPLHFGNGTRLTVT.

The chain joins TRBV19 to TRBJ1-2; D uncertain. The CDR3 covers 12 residues. Germline loops: CDR1 LNHDA, CDR2 SQIVND (reference sequence). Trimming shortened V by 3 bases and J by 5 bases, and 7 bases separated the two germline ends. DNA of the CDR3: TGTGCCAGTAGTATTTTGGGTTATGGCTACACCTTC. It encodes CASSILGYGYTF.

This clonotype was detected ten times or more. V usage is TRBV4-2 and J usage is TRBJ1-6, with 10 bases aligning to TRBD1. V dropped 1 base and J dropped 6; count of bases not matched to a gene: 12. The germline V gene encodes CDR1 LGHNA and CDR2 YNFKEQ. There are 19 residues in the CDR3. The CDR3 protein is CASSQAPGTGEVRNSPLHF. The DNA for the CDR3 is TGTGCCAGCAGCCAAGCGCCCGGGACAGGGGAAGTCCGTAATTCACCCCTCCACTTT.

This clonotype came up a few times. CDR3 in DNA: TGTGCCAGCAGCCTTGGGGGGGCGGGCGGGGAGCTGTTTTTT. It yields the protein CASSLGGAGGELFF. The gene calls are TRBV7-8 and TRBJ2-2, with D possibly matching TRBD2 (7 bases). Germline assignment: CDR1 SGHVS and CDR2 FQNEAQ. This CDR3 contains 14 residues. Trimming left V 5 bases short and J 7 bases short, with 14 bases between.

This clonotype was seen more than once but under ten times. The V call is TRBV2, the J call TRBJ2-7, with D uncertain. V lost 0 bases, J lost 4 bases, and 4 bases lay in between. This CDR3 spans 12 amino acids. Germline V CDR1 and CDR2: SNHLY, FYNNEI. The CDR3 is CASSEAGYEQYF. CDR3 bases: TGTGCCAGCAGTGAAGCAGGATACGAGCAGTACTTC. Looking up the rest from reference TRBV2 and TRBJ2-7 gives the full variable domain: EPEVTQTPSHQVTQMGQEVILRCVPISNHLYFYWYRQILGQKVEFLVSFYNNEISEKSEIFDDQFSVERPDGSNFTLKIRSTKLEDSAMYFCASSEAGYEQYFGPGTRLTVT.

The chain employs TRBV27 and TRBJ2-1, with D possibly matching TRBD2 (7 bases). CDR1 is MNHEY and CDR2 is SMNVEV in the germline V gene (reference sequence). CDR3 size: 17 residues. The V end was cut by 5 bases, the J end by 2 bases, with 19 bases between. The CDR3 region has the DNA TGTGCCAGCAGTCCTGGCGGGGGCCCATCCACCTACAATGAGCAGTTCTTC. This encodes CASSPGGGPSTYNEQFF.

The chain employs TRBV4-1 and TRBJ1-2, with D maybe TRBD1 (5 bases). Germline CDR1 reads MGHRA; CDR2 reads YSYEKL. The CDR3 is 15 residues long. V was trimmed by 1 base and J by 3 bases, leaving 12 bases between them. The CDR3 loop is CASSQVGAEYYGYTF. The CDR3 nucleotides read TGCGCCAGCAGCCAAGTAGGGGCGGAATACTATGGCTACACCTTC.

Notes on this clonotype: Compared with germline, one end of the junction differs, possibly owing to a read error. The V gene is TRBV10-3, the J gene TRBJ1-1; TRBD1 might be the D (6 bases). The CDR3 has 15 residues. The germline CDR1 and CDR2 sequences are ENHRY and SYGVKD. CDR3 region: CASSTLGRGNTEAFF. Here the CDR3 DNA reads TGTGCCAGCAGTACTCTGGGCAGGGGGAACACTGAAGCTTTCTTT.

The chain recombines TRBV2 with TRBJ1-6; TRBD1 is a possible D gene (5 bases). V was trimmed by 11 bases and J by 10 bases, leaving 24 bases between them. This CDR3 comprises 15 residues. Germline assignment: CDR1 SNHLY and CDR2 FYNNEI. The DNA of the CDR3 is TGTGCCTCCAGGGACCAGGGCGTTTACGGGTCACCCCTCCACTTT. As protein: CASRDQGVYGSPLHF.